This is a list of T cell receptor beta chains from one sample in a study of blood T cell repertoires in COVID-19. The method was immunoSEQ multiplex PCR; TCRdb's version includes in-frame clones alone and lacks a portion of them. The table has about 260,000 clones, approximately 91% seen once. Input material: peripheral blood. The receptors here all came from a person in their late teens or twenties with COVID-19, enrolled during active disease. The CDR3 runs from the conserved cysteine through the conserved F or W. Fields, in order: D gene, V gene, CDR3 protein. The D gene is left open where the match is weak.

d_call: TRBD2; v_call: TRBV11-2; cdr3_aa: CASSLGTSGVQETQYF
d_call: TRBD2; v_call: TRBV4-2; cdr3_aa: CASSQDAREATYEQYF
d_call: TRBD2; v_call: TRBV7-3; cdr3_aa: CASSLPLAGRPDTQYF
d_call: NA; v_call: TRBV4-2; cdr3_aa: CASSQGDSSDTKREKLFF
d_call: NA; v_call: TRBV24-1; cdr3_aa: CATSDSQGRGGGYTF
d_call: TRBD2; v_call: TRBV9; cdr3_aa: CASSVGSGGQGEQFF
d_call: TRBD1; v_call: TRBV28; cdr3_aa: CASSDLDRGYDGYTF
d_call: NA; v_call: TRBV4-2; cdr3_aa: CASSQEEGATYEQYF
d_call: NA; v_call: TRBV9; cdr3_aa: CASSVESRTPLHF
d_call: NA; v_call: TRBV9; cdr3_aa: CASSVAVTLTGGYTF
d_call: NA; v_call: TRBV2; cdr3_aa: CASSGSSYNEQFF
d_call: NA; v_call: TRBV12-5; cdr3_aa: CASGSGATEAFF
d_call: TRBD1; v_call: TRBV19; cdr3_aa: CAARQGVNTEAFF
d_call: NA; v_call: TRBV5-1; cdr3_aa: CASSSLGEEDWANEQFF
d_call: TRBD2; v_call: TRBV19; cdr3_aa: CASSTPGLAGKYF
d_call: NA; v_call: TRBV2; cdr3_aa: CASSELEPSYNEQFF
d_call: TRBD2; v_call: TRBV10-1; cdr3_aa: CASRGAGDHEQFF
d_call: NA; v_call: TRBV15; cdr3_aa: CATSRDIDTQYF
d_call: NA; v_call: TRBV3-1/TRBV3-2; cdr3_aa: CASSQGTGRSNEKLFF
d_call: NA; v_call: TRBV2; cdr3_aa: CASKGEGGSYEQYF
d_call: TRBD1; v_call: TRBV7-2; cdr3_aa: CASSIRGTGFGETQYF
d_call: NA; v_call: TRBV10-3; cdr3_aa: CAISEGGGQYF
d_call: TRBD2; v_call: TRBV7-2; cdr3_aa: CASSGPTSGGFSTDTQYF
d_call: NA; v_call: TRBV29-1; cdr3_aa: CSVEGGATDSYNEQFF
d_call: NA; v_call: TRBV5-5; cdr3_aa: CASSPTGSSQPQHF
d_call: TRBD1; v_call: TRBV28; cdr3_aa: CASSLRTGGLYGYTF
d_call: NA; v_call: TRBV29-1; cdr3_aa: CSVALAGANVLTF
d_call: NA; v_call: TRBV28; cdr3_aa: CASVRVANTEAFF
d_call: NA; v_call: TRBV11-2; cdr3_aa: CASSSQPGIYGYTF
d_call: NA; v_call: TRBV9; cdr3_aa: CASSVEVSASSYNEQFF
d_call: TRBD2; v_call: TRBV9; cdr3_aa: CASSPGTSGITYEQYF
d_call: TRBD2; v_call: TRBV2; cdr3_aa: CASRLPPGGSDTQYF
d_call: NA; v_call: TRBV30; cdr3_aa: CAWSIGGSPNEKLFF
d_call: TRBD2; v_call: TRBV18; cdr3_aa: CASSPGLAGNFEQYF
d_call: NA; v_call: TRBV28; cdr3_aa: CASRQPGRPETQYF
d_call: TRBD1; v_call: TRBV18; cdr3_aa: CASSPSLGQGMDTEAFF
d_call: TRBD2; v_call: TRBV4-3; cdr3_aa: CASSQGLAGDSYNEQFF
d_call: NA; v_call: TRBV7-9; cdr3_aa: CASSLAASSEQYF
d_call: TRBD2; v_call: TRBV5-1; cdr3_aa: CASSLQAGLETGEQFF
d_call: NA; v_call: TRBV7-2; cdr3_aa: CASSFFARDNEQFF
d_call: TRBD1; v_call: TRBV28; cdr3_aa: CASSSPLTGTGYYEQYF
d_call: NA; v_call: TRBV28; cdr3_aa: CASSKGSLRTDTQYF
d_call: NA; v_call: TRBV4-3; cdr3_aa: CASSQGGDNEQFF
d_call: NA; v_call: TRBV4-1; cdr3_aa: CASSQAGQNSGNTIYF
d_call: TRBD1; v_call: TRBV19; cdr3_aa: CASRINRDRVTEAFF
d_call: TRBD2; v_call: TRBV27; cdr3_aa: CASSLSPSGAYEQYF
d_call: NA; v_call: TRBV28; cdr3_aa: CASSSTGGETQYF
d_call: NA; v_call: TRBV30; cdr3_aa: CAWSRIASTGELFF
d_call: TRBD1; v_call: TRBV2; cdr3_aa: CASSEWGRGRHGELFF
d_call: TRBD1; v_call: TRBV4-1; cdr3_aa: CASSQPPAGGPSEVHF
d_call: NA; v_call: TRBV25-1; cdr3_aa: CASSGADSASVGNEQFF
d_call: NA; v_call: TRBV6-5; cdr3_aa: CASLQVTEQYF
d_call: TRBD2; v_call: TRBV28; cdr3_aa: CASSQRTSGRGELFF
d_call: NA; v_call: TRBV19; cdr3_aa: CASSRGQLYGYTF
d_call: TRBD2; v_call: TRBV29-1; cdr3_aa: CSVAKPGLSYNEQFF
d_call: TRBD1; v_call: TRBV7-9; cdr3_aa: CASSLVRQGPYNEQFF
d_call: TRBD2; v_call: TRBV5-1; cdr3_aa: CASSLVVAGAGDTQYF
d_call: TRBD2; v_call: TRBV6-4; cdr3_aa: CASSRIGTSHYNEQFF
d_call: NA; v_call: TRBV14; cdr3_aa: CASSRSSRGPYNEQFF
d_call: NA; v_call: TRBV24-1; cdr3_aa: CATSDFNMNYGYTF